Shown below are 20 T cell receptor beta chains from a single sample sequenced in a study of cytomegalovirus exposure and HLA in healthy donors. The data were produced by immunoSEQ multiplex PCR, yet TCRdb's version contains in-frame clones alone and is incomplete. Among approximately 300,000 clones, 86% were seen once, and the ten largest hold 0.7% to 0.85%. Sequencing was done on a sample of PBMCs. The receptors shown here come from a woman aged 18-30 years in good health and CMV-seronegative.

The rearrangement uses TRBV5-1 and TRBJ2-2, with 10 bases lining up with TRBD2. The CDR3 runs to 16 residues. J gave up 4 bases and V 3 bases, and 6 bases lay outside the gene matches. Germline V gene lookup returns CDR1 SGHRS and CDR2 YFSETQ. CDR3 coding DNA: TGCGCCAGCAGCTCGGGGACTAGCGTTAGCACCGGGGAGCTGTTTTTT. Its protein product is CASSSGTSVSTGELFF.

The chain recombines TRBV28 with TRBJ2-3, with TRBD2 as a possible D gene (5 bases). V lost 4 bases to trimming and J lost 1 base, with 15 bases between them. This CDR3 spans 16 amino acids. Germline loops: CDR1 MDHEN, CDR2 SYDVKM. DNA for the CDR3: TGTGCCAGCAGTTGGTTAGCGAGATCTGGCACAGATACGCAGTATTTT. Protein sequence: CASSWLARSGTDTQYF.

The chain has TRBV5-1 and TRBJ2-2, with TRBD2 identical over 8 bases. Germline CDR1 and CDR2: SGHRS and YFSETQ. CDR3 length equals 15 residues. V dropped 4 bases and J dropped 3; count of bases not matched to a gene: 5. DNA for the CDR3: TGCGCCAGCAGCCAAAGCGGGAGTTACACCGGGGAGCTGTTTTTT. Its translation is CASSQSGSYTGELFF.

This clone showed up just once. The V and J genes are TRBV2 and TRBJ2-7; 11 bases agree with TRBD1. This CDR3 comprises 14 residues. The V gene's germline CDR1 is SNHLY and CDR2 FYNNEI. The ends lost 7 bases at V and 5 bases at J; junction bases unmatched: 7. In nucleotides, the CDR3 is TGTGCCAGCACCTCCCGGGACAGGGGGGACGAGCAGTACTTC. This sequence encodes CASTSRDRGDEQYF.

Written as DNA, the CDR3 is TGCGCCAGCAGCCAAGAGTCTGGGGACAGGGGTCCCTACGAGCAGTACTTC. Amino acid sequence: CASSQESGDRGPYEQYF. This chain joins TRBV4-1 and TRBJ2-7, with TRBD1 matching 10 bases. The CDR3 consists of 17 residues. The germline V gene encodes CDR1 MGHRA and CDR2 YSYEKL. V shed 0 bases, J shed 2 bases, and the junction held 7 bases outside the gene matches.

The chain employs TRBV5-1 and TRBJ2-5; a weak D match, TRBD1 (6 bases). This CDR3 has 14 amino acids. With 0 bases removed from V and 4 bases from J, the gap between germline ends came to 10 bases. CDR1 is SGHRS, CDR2 YFSETQ, per germline. Here the CDR3 DNA reads TGCGCCAGCAGCTTGGGAGGGGGTTCAGAGACCCAGTACTTC. Translation gives CASSLGGGSETQYF.

The CDR3 loop is CASSHQPEGASNYGYTF. CDR3 DNA sequence: TGCGCCAGCAGCCATCAACCAGAGGGGGCCTCTAACTATGGCTACACCTTC. The chain employs TRBV4-3 and TRBJ1-2; TRBD1 matches at 7 bases. V lost 3 bases and J lost 0; bases outside the gene matches: 10. The CDR3 is made up of 17 amino acids. CDR1 is LGHNA, CDR2 YSLEER, per germline.

The chain joins TRBV4-3 to TRBJ1-4; D unclear. CDR1 and CDR2 (germline): LGHNA, YSLEER. The germline V and J ends were trimmed by 0 bases and 8 bases, with 13 bases remaining between them. The CDR3 totals 15 residues. The CDR3 loop reads CASSQDFLVSEKLFF. The DNA of the CDR3 is TGCGCCAGCAGCCAAGATTTTCTGGTTAGCGAAAAACTGTTTTTT.

The CDR3 DNA reads TGTGCCAGCAGTGGTCTCGAATGGGACAGAAGGAACACCGGGGAGCTGTTTTTT. Residues: CASSGLEWDRRNTGELFF. The chain recombines TRBV28 with TRBJ2-2; 7 nucleotides agree with TRBD1. V was clipped by 5 bases and J by 1 base; unmatched bases: 13. The V gene's germline CDR1 is MDHEN and CDR2 SYDVKM. This CDR3 has 18 amino acids.

The rearrangement joins TRBV7-2 to TRBJ1-1, with D unclear. Per germline, CDR1 SGHTA and CDR2 FQGNSA. This CDR3 spans 12 amino acids. Trimming cost V 1 base and J 7 bases, with 7 bases left between them. The CDR3 DNA reads as TGTGCCAGCAGCTTAGAACGGGGTGAAGCTTTCTTT. It is translated as CASSLERGEAFF.

This chain links TRBV6-9 with TRBJ1-3; TRBD1 aligns across 7 bases. Unmatched junction bases numbered 12, after V lost 5 bases and J lost 11 bases. CDR3 length: 14 residues. Germline V gives CDR1 MNHGY, CDR2 SVAAGI. In DNA form, the CDR3 reads TGTGCCAGCAGTAACAGGGGAGGAGAGTGCTCCATATATTTT. Encoded protein: CASSNRGGECSIYF.

This clone appeared a few times. The J gene is TRBJ1-2, the V gene TRBV6-5, with 9 bases aligning to TRBD1. Trimming at V came to 2 bases and at J to 2 bases, leaving 3 bases not matched to a gene. The CDR3 totals 15 residues. Germline CDR1 MNHEY, CDR2 SVGAGI. The CDR3 sequence: CASSYGTGFNYGYTF. CDR3 DNA sequence: TGTGCCAGCAGTTACGGGACAGGGTTCAACTATGGCTACACCTTC.

This chain uses TRBV27 with TRBJ2-5; 7 bases match TRBD1. The germline CDR1 and CDR2 sequences are MNHEY and SMNVEV (reference sequence). The CDR3 extends over 14 amino acids. J lost 2 bases, V lost 7 bases, and 7 bases had no gene match. The CDR3 sequence is CASKLSRGQETQYF. For the CDR3, the DNA is TGTGCCAGCAAACTCTCCAGGGGGCAAGAGACCCAGTACTTC.

The CDR3 is CASSGTSGSKDTQYF. The CDR3 nucleotides are TGTGCCAGCAGCGGAACTAGCGGGAGTAAAGATACGCAGTATTTT. The chain recombines TRBV9 with TRBJ2-3, with 11 positions matching TRBD2. Trimming took 3 bases from V and 5 from J; bases not matched to a gene: 5. Germline CDR1 is SGDLS and CDR2 is YYNGEE. CDR3 length: 15 amino acids.

The chain combines TRBV4-3 with TRBJ1-2; D gene uncertain. The CDR3 consists of 15 residues. Trimming cost V 5 bases and J 3 bases, with 16 bases left between them. Germline V gives CDR1 LGHNA, CDR2 YSLEER. The CDR3, as DNA: TGCGCCAGCAGCTCCTACGGGCGGGAGGACTATGGCTACACCTTC. Translating gives CASSSYGREDYGYTF.

As DNA, the CDR3 is TGTGCCATCAGTGACCGGGAAGAGACCCAGTACTTC. Translated: CAISDREETQYF. V gene TRBV10-3 combines with J gene TRBJ2-5; D gene unclear. The CDR3 extends over 12 amino acids. Germline-derived CDR1 and CDR2 are ENHRY and SYGVKD. V dropped 3 bases and J dropped 3 bases, with 5 bases sitting between them.

The chain combines TRBV27 with TRBJ2-7; possible D gene TRBD2, 7 bases. The CDR3 contains 14 residues. Trimming left V 8 bases short and J 5 bases short, with 19 bases between. CDR1 and CDR2 (germline): MNHEY, SMNVEV (reference sequence). This chain's CDR3 is CASAPGGRIHEQYF. In nucleotides, the CDR3 is TGTGCCAGCGCGCCCGGGGGGCGCATCCACGAGCAGTACTTC.

The genes are TRBV28 and TRBJ1-5; D possibly corresponds to TRBD1 (6 bases). The CDR3 sequence is 14 residues long. V lost 7 bases and J lost 7, with 17 bases in between. Germline V gene lookup returns CDR1 MDHEN and CDR2 SYDVKM. The CDR3 nucleotides are TGTGCCAGCATTCCCGAGGGGGTCGGGCAGCCCCAGCATTTT. It translates to CASIPEGVGQPQHF.

A single count supports this clone. The rearrangement joins TRBV29-1 to TRBJ1-4, with D unclear. The CDR3 covers 13 residues. The germline V and J ends were trimmed by 1 base and 7 bases, with 10 bases remaining between them. Germline CDR1 SQVTM, CDR2 ANQGSEA. The CDR3 is CSVEGGGGEKLFF. In DNA, the CDR3 is TGCAGCGTTGAAGGGGGAGGAGGTGAAAAACTGTTTTTT.

The chain links TRBV4-2 to TRBJ2-1; 8 bases match TRBD1. The CDR3 consists of 14 residues. V was pared by 4 bases and J by 9 bases, with 8 bases of the junction left unmatched. The germline CDR1 and CDR2 sequences are LGHNA and YNFKEQ. Here the CDR3 reads CASSPDRALGEQFF. The DNA of the CDR3 is TGTGCCAGCAGCCCGGACAGGGCGTTAGGTGAGCAGTTCTTC.